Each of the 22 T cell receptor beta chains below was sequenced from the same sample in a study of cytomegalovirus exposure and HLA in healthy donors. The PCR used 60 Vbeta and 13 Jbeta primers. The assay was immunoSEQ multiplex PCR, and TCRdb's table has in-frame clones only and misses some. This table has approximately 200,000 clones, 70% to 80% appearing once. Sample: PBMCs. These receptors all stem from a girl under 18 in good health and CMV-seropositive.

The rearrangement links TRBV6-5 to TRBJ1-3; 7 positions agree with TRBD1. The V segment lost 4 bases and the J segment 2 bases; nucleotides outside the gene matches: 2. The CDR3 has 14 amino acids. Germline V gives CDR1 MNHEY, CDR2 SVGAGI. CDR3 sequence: CASSSTGAGNTIYF. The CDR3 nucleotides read TGTGCCAGCAGTTCCACAGGGGCTGGAAACACCATATATTTT.

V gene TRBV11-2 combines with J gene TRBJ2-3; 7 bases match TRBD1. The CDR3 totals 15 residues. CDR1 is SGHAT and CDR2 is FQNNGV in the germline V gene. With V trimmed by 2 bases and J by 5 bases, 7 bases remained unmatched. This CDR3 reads CASSLIGGVGDTQYF. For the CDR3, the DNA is TGTGCCAGCAGCTTAATAGGGGGCGTAGGAGATACGCAGTATTTT.

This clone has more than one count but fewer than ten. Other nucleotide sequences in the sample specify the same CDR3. For the CDR3, the DNA is TGTGCCAGCAGCGTAGCGGGAAACACTGAAGCTTTCTTT. Its protein product is CASSVAGNTEAFF. The V and J genes are TRBV9 and TRBJ1-1, with no clear D. The CDR3 runs 13 residues. V lost 0 bases, J lost 2 bases, and 5 bases lay in between. The germline V gene encodes CDR1 SGDLS and CDR2 YYNGEE.

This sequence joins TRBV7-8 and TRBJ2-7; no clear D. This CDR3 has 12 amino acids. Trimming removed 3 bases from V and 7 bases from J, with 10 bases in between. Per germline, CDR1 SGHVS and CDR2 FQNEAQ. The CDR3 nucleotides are TGTGCCAGCAGCTTCACAGCCTTGGAGCAGTACTTC. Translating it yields CASSFTALEQYF.

The CDR3 DNA follows: TGTGCCAGTAGTAAAGAAAGCCAGGGGTACGAGCAGTACTTC. Protein: CASSKESQGYEQYF. The chain has TRBV19 and TRBJ2-7, with D maybe TRBD1 (6 bases). CDR1 and CDR2 (germline): LNHDA, SQIVND (reference sequence). CDR3 length equals 14 residues. With 4 bases removed from V and 4 bases from J, the gap between germline ends came to 14 bases.

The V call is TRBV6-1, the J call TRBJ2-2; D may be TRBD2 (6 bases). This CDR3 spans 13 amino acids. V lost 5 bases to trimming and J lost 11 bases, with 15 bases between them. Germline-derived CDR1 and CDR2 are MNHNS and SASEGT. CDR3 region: CASSPWGDAELFF. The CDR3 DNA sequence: TGTGCCAGCAGTCCTTGGGGGGACGCAGAGCTGTTTTTT.

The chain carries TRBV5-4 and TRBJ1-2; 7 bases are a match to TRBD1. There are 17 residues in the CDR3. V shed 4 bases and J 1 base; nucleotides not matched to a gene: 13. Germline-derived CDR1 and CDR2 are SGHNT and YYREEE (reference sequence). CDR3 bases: TGTGCCAGCAGCCAGGGACAGTCGTCAGGACTTAACTATGGCTACACCTTC. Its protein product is CASSQGQSSGLNYGYTF.

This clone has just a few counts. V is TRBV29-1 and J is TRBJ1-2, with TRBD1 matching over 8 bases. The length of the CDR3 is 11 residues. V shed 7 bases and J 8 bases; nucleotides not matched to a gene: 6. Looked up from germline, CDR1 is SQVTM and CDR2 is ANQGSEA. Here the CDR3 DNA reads TGCAGCGCCGGACAGGGCGGCGGCTACACCTTC. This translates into CSAGQGGGYTF. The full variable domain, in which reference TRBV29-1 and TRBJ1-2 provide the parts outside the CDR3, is SAVISQKPSRDICQRGTSLTIQCQVDSQVTMMFWYRQQPGQSLTLIATANQGSEATYESGFVIDKFPISRPNLTFSTLTVSNMSPEDSSIYLCSAGQGGGYTFGSGTRLTVV.

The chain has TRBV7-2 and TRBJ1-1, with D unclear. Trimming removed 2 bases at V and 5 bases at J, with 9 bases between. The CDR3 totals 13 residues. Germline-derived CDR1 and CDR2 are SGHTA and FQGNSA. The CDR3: CASSLPGGTEAFF. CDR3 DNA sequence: TGTGCCAGCAGCTTACCAGGAGGGACTGAAGCTTTCTTT.

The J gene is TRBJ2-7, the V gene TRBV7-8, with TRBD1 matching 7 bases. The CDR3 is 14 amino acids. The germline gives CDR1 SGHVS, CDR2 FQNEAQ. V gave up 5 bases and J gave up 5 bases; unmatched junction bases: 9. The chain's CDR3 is CASSQPRGNNEQYF. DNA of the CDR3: TGTGCCAGCAGCCAGCCCAGGGGGAACAACGAGCAGTACTTC.

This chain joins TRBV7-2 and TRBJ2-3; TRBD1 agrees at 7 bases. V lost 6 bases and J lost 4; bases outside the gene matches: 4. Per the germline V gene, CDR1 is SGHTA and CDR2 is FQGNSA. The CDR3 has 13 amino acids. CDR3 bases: TGTGCCAGCAGTTCGGACAGGCCAGATACGCAGTATTTT. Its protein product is CASSSDRPDTQYF.

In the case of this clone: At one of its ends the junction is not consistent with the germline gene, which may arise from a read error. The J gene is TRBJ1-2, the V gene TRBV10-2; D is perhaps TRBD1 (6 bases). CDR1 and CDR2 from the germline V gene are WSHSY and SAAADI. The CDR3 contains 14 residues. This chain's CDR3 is CVSSESRTAKGYTF. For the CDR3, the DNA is TGCGTCAGCAGTGAGTCTAGGACAGCCAAAGGCTACACCTTC.

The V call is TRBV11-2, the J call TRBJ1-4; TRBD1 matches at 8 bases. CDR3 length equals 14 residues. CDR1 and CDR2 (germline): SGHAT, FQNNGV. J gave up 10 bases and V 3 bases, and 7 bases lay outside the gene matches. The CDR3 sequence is CASSLTGQGSKLFF. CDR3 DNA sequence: TGTGCCAGCAGCTTGACCGGACAGGGCTCAAAACTGTTTTTT.

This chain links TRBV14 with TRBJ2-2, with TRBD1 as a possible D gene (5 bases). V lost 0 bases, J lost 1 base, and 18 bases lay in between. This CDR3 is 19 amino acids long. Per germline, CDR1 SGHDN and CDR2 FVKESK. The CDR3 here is CASSQDPRQGWGNTGELFF. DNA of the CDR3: TGTGCCAGCAGCCAAGATCCTCGCCAGGGTTGGGGGAACACCGGGGAGCTGTTTTTT.

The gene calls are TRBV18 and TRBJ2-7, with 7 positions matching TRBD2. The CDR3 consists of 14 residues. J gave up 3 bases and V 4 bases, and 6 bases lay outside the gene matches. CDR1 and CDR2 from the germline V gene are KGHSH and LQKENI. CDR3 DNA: TGTGCCAGCTCACAGAGAAGCGGGGTCTACGAGCAGTACTTC. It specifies CASSQRSGVYEQYF.

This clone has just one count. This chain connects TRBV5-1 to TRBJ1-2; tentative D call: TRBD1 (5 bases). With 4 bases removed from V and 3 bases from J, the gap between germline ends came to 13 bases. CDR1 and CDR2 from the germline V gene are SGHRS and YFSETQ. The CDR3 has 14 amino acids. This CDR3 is CASSTPWGDYGYTF. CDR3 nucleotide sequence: TGCGCCAGCAGCACTCCGTGGGGGGACTATGGCTACACCTTC.

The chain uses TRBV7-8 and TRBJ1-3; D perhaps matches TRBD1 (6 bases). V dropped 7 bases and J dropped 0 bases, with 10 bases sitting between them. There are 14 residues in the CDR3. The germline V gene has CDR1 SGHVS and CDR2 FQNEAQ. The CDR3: CASNDRNSGNTIYF. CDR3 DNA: TGTGCCAGCAACGACAGGAACTCTGGAAACACCATATATTTT. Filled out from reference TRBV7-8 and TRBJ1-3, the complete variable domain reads GAGVSQSPRYKVAKRGQDVALRCDPISGHVSLFWYQQALGQGPEFLTYFQNEAQLDKSGLPSDRFFAERPEGSVSTLKIQRTQQEDSAVYLCASNDRNSGNTIYFGEGSWLTVV.

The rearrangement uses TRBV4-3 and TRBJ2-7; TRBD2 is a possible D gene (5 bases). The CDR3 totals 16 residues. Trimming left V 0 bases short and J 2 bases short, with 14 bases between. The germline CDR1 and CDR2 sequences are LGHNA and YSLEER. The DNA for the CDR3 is TGCGCCAGCAGCCAAGATCCGAGCGGTATCACCTACGAGCAGTACTTC. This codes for CASSQDPSGITYEQYF.

DNA for the CDR3: TGCGCCAGCAGCCAAGATCTTGGGGGCGGGGAGACCCAGTACTTC. Its protein product is CASSQDLGGGETQYF. The rearrangement uses TRBV4-3 and TRBJ2-5; TRBD1 is a possible D gene (6 bases). Germline assignment: CDR1 LGHNA and CDR2 YSLEER. The V and J ends lost 0 bases and 5 bases respectively, with 13 bases between them. The CDR3 spans 15 residues.

CDR3: CASSGPTGAYEQYF. The CDR3 nucleotides are TGTGCCAGCAGCGGCCCGACAGGGGCCTACGAGCAGTACTTC. This chain links TRBV5-5 with TRBJ2-7, with TRBD1 identical over 8 bases. This CDR3 is built from 14 residues. V shed 4 bases and J 2 bases; nucleotides not matched to a gene: 5. CDR1 is SGHKS, CDR2 YYEKEE, per germline (reference sequence). The full variable domain, in which reference TRBV5-5 and TRBJ2-7 provide the parts outside the CDR3, is DAGVTQSPTHLIKTRGQQVTLRCSPISGHKSVSWYQQVLGQGPQFIFQYYEKEERGRGNFPDRFSARQFPNYSSELNVNALLLGDSALYLCASSGPTGAYEQYFGPGTRLTVT.

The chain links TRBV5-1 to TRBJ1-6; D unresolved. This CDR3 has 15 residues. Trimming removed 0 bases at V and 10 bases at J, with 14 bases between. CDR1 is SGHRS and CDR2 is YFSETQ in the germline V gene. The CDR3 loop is CASSLADLKRSPLHF. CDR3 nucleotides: TGCGCCAGCAGCTTGGCCGACTTAAAGAGATCACCCCTCCACTTT. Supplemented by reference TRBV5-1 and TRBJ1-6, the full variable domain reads KAGVTQTPRYLIKTRGQQVTLSCSPISGHRSVSWYQQTPGQGLQFLFEYFSETQRNKGNFPGRFSGRQFSNSRSEMNVSTLELGDSALYLCASSLADLKRSPLHFGNGTRLTVT.

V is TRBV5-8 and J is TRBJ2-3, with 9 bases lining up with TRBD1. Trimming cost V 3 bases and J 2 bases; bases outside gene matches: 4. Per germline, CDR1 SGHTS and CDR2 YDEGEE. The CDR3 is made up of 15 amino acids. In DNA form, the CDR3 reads TGTGCCAGCAGCTGGGGACAGGGTGCCACAGATACGCAGTATTTT. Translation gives CASSWGQGATDTQYF. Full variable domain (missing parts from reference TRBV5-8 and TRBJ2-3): EAGVTQSPTHLIKTRGQQATLRCSPISGHTSVYWYQQALGLGLQFLLWYDEGEERNRGNFPPRFSGRQFPNYSSELNVNALELEDSALYLCASSWGQGATDTQYFGPGTRLTVL.